Given below is one T cell receptor beta chain in context. Its antigen is undetermined. CD45RA+ naive and CD45RA-negative memory subsets were separated from CD4+ cells. Profiled with immunoSEQ multiplex PCR; TCRdb holds only in-frame clones, not every one. The table shows roughly 2.2 million clones, with 85% to 95% occurring only once. The data were taken from a study of shared clonotypes between healthy human individuals. Study information: Each donor contributed plates that comprised three CD4 naive, three CD4 memory, two CD8 naive and one CD8 memory. Study results and limitations: Non-shared clonotypes displayed generation probabilities falling below those of clonotypes present in all four donors.

The sequenced material came from naive CD4+ T cells from PBMCs. As to subset: CD45RA+ positively selected. This TCR was sampled from a man between 18 and 29 years old in good health. Some clones in this sample may be carry-over from other donors' samples.

Here the CDR3 reads CASSTGASVYGYTF. The DNA of the CDR3 is TGCGCCAGCAGTACAGGGGCCTCCGTCTATGGCTACACCTTC. This chain links TRBV5-1 with TRBJ1-2, with TRBD1 identical over 7 bases. There are 14 residues in the CDR3. Germline values: CDR1 SGHRS, CDR2 YFSETQ. V dropped 5 bases and J dropped 4; count of bases not matched to a gene: 8.